In this sample, the clone carrying this T cell receptor beta chain turned up many times. What it recognizes is unknown. The data were obtained in a study of regulatory T cells in long-lasting Graves disease. The wider study: Freshly diagnosed Graves' patients had used antithyroid drugs for under 3 months.

Germline V CDR1 and CDR2: SQVTM, ANQGSEA. The CDR3 is 13 residues long. V lost 5 bases, J lost 2 bases, and 4 bases stayed unmatched. Study findings and constraints: Newly diagnosed disease favored TRBV20-1 and TRBJ2-1 over persistent disease. Persistent patients shared more public clonotypes (about 3,000) than newly diagnosed patients (966).

Construction of TCR beta libraries relied on iRepertoire HTBI primers and on Arm-PCR targeting CDR3 regions. MiXCR was run by TCRdb on the multiplex PCR reads, yielding one entry per CDR3 protein. Here the sample spans 200,000 to 250,000 distinct CDR3 sequences, around 18% being singletons. Time point indicated: newly diagnosed GD, antithyroid drugs for less than 3 months. PBMCs were the source of the RNA used for TCR sequencing. Patients were from an endocrinology department in Xi'an, China. The receptor was derived from a female donor with Graves disease. V gene TRBV29-1 combines with J gene TRBJ2-3; 7 nucleotides match TRBD2. The input for sequencing was peripheral blood mononuclear cells (PBMCs), taken at new diagnosis, from a patient treated with antithyroid drugs. CDR3 coding DNA: TGCAGCGTTCTAGCGGATACCACAGATACGCAGTATTTT. Protein: CSVLADTTDTQYF.